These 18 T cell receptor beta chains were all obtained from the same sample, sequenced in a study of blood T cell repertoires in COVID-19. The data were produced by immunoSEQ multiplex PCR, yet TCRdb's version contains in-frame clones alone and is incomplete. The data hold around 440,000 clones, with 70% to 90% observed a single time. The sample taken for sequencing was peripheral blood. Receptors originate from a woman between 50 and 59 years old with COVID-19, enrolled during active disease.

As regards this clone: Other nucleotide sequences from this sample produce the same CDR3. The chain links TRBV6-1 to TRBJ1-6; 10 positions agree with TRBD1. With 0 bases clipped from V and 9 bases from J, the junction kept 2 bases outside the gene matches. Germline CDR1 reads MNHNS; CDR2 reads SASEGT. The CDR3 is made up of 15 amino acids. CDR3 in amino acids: CASSEAGQGGSPLHF. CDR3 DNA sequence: TGTGCCAGCAGTGAAGCAGGACAGGGGGGTTCACCCCTCCACTTT.

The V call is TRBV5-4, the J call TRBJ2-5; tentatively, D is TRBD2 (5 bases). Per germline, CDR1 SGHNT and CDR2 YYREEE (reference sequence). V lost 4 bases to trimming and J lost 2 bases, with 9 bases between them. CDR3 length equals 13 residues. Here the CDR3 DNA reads TGTGCCAGCAGCCGGACTGCTCAAGAGACCCAGTACTTC. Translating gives CASSRTAQETQYF.

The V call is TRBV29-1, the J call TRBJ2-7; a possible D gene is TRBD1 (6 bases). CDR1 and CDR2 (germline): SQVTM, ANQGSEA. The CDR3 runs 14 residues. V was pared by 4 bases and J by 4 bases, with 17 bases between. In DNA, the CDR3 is TGCAGCGTTGGGGGCTGGTCAGGACAGTACGAGCAGTACTTC. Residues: CSVGGWSGQYEQYF.

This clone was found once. The CDR3 loop is CASSRRRRTSGGADTQYF. DNA of the CDR3: TGTGCCAGCAGCCGCAGACGTAGGACTAGCGGGGGGGCAGATACGCAGTATTTT. This chain joins TRBV4-2 and TRBJ2-3, with 15 bases aligning to TRBD2. From germline, CDR1 is LGHNA and CDR2 YNFKEQ. There are 18 residues in the CDR3. With V trimmed by 4 bases and J by 4 bases, 9 bases remained unmatched.

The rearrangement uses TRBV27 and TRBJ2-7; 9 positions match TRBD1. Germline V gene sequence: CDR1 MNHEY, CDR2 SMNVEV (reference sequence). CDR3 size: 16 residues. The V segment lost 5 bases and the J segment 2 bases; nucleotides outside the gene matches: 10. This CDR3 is CASSGGGDRATYEQYF. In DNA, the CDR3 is TGTGCCAGCAGTGGGGGAGGGGACAGGGCGACCTACGAGCAGTACTTC.

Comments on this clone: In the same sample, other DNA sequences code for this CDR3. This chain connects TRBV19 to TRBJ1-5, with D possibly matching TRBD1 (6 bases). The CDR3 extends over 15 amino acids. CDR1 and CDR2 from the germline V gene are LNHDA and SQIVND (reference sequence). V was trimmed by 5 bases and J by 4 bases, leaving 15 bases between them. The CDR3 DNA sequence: TGTGCCAGTAGTGGGGGGCAGGGAGGGAATCAGCCCCAGCATTTT. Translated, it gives CASSGGQGGNQPQHF.

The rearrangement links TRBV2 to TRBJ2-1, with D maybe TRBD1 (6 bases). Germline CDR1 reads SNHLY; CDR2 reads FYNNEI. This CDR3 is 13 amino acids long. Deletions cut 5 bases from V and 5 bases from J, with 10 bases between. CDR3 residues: CASSLRQDNEQFF. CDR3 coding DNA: TGTGCCAGCAGTTTACGACAGGACAATGAGCAGTTCTTC. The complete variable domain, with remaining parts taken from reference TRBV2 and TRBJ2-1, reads EPEVTQTPSHQVTQMGQEVILRCVPISNHLYFYWYRQILGQKVEFLVSFYNNEISEKSEIFDDQFSVERPDGSNFTLKIRSTKLEDSAMYFCASSLRQDNEQFFGPGTRLTVL.

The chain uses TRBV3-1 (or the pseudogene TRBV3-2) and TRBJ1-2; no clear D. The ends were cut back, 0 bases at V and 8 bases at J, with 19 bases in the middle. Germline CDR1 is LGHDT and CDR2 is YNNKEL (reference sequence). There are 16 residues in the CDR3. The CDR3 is CASSQEGARGRHGYTF. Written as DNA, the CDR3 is TGTGCCAGCAGCCAAGAAGGTGCCAGAGGGAGACACGGCTACACCTTC.

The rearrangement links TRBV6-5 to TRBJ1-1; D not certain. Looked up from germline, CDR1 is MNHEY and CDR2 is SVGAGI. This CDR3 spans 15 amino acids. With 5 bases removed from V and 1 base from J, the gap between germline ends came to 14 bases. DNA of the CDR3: TGTGCCAGCAGTCCCCTAGTGACGGAGAACACTGAAGCTTTCTTT. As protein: CASSPLVTENTEAFF.

CDR3 protein: CASRRGTQETQYF. CDR3 in DNA: TGTGCCAGCAGGCGGGGGACTCAAGAGACCCAGTACTTC. The chain links TRBV2 to TRBJ2-5; TRBD2 agrees at 7 bases. V lost 6 bases to trimming and J lost 2 bases; unmatched junction nucleotides: 3. This CDR3 has 13 residues. Germline V lookup: CDR1 SNHLY, CDR2 FYNNEI.

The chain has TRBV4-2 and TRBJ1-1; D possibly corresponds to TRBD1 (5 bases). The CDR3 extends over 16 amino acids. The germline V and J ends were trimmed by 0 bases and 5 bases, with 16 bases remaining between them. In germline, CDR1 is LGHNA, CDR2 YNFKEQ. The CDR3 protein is CASSQDFPGGWTEAFF. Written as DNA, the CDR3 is TGTGCCAGCAGCCAAGACTTCCCGGGGGGTTGGACTGAAGCTTTCTTT.

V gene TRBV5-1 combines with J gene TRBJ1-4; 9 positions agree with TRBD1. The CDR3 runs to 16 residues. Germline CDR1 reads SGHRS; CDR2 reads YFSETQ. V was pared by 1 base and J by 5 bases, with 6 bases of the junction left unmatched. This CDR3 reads CASSLMPGQGNEKLFF. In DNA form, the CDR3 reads TGCGCCAGCAGCTTGATGCCGGGACAGGGCAATGAAAAACTGTTTTTT.

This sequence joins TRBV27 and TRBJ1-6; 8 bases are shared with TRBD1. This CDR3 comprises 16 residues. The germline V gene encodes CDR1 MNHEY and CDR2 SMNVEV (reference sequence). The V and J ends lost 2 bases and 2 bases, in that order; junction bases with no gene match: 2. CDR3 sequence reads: CASSLQGATYNSPLHF. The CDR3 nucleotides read TGTGCCAGCAGTTTACAGGGGGCTACCTATAATTCACCCCTCCACTTT.

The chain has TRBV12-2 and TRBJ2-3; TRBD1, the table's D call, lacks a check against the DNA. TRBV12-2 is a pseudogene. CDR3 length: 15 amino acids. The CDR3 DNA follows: TGTGCAAGTCGCTTCAACAGGTTGAAGACAGATACGCAGTATTTT. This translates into CASRFNRLKTDTQYF.

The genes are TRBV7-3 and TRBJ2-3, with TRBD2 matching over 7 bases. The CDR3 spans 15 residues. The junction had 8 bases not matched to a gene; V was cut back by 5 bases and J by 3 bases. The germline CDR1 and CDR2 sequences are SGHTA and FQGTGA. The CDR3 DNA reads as TGTGCCAGCAGCCCCTCGGGAGGTAGGACAGATACGCAGTATTTT. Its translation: CASSPSGGRTDTQYF. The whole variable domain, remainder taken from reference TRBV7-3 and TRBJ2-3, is GAGVSQTPSNKVTEKGKYVELRCDPISGHTALYWYRQSLGQGPEFLIYFQGTGAADDSGLPNDRFFAVRPEGSVSTLKIQRTERGDSAVYLCASSPSGGRTDTQYFGPGTRLTVL.

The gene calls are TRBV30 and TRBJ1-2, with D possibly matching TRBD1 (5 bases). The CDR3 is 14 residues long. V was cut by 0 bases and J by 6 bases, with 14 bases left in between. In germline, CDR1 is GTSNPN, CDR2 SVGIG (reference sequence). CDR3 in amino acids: CAWSVQAGINGYTF. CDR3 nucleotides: TGTGCCTGGAGTGTACAGGCAGGGATAAATGGCTACACCTTC. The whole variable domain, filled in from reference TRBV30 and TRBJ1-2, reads SQTIHQWPATLVQPVGSPLSLECTVEGTSNPNLYWYRQAAGRGLQLLFYSVGIGQISSEVPQNLSASRPQDRQFILSSKKLLLSDSGFYLCAWSVQAGINGYTFGSGTRLTVV.

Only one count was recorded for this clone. The CDR3 sequence: CASSQGEETNYGYTF. The DNA of the CDR3 is TGTGCCAGCAGCCAAGGAGAGGAAACCAACTATGGCTACACCTTC. The chain combines TRBV14 with TRBJ1-2, with no clear D. The CDR3 has 15 amino acids. Germline CDR1 reads SGHDN; CDR2 reads FVKESK. V was trimmed by 1 base and J by 2 bases, leaving 11 bases between them.

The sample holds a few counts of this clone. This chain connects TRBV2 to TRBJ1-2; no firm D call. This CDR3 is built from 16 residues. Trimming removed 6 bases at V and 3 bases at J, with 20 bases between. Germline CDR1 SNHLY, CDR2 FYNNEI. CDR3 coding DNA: TGTGCCAGCAGCGTAAGCACAGACCCCACCCACTATGGCTACACCTTC. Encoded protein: CASSVSTDPTHYGYTF.